The next 4 T cell receptor beta chains were all read from a single sample in a study of OX40 agonist ivuxolimab in advanced cancers. Library creation used the immunoSEQ multiplex PCR assay. TCRdb mirrors the immuneACCESS table, restricted to in-frame sequences. Some clones are absent from its copies; in checked studies, under half trace to an unresolved V gene, and the reason for the others is unknown. Within this sample are approximately 20,000 clones, with about 83% of them counted one time only. Clones ranked in the top ten supply more than 50% of the sample. Sample: CD4+ or CD8+ T cells sorted from blood, taken in a trial of the OX40 agonist ivuxolimab. These receptors were collected from an adult with an advanced solid tumor such as melanoma, head and neck, liver or kidney cancer.

This chain links TRBV7-9 with TRBJ2-1, with unresolved D. The CDR3 sequence is 15 residues long. The V gene's germline CDR1 is SEHNR and CDR2 FQNEAQ (reference sequence). V lost 1 base and J 6 bases, leaving 13 bases between the germline ends. The CDR3 coding sequence is TGTGCCAGCAGCTTAGGGCCGGCAGCTAGCAATGAGCAGTTCTTC. It translates to CASSLGPAASNEQFF.

This chain connects TRBV19 to TRBJ2-1, with unresolved D. CDR3 length: 11 amino acids. The V gene lost 3 bases and the J gene lost 9 bases, with 6 bases spanning the gap. Looked up from germline, CDR1 is LNHDA and CDR2 is SQIVND (reference sequence). CDR3 DNA: TGTGCCAGTAGTATTTCGGGTGAGCAGTTCTTC. Residues: CASSISGEQFF.

This clone was seen a single time. The genes are TRBV30 and TRBJ2-5; 8 bases align to TRBD2. There are 13 residues in the CDR3. V shed 8 bases and J 12 bases; nucleotides not matched to a gene: 17. Germline CDR1 and CDR2: GTSNPN and SVGIG (reference sequence). This CDR3 is CAGSEVGTSIEYF. The CDR3 DNA is TGTGCCGGGTCTGAGGTAGGGACTAGTATAGAGTACTTC.

This chain joins TRBV15 and TRBJ1-2; the match to TRBD1 covers 8 bases. CDR1 LNHNV and CDR2 YYDKDF come from the germline V gene (reference sequence). V trimming: 2 bases; J trimming: 1 base; junction bases outside the gene matches: 12. This CDR3 region has 18 residues. This CDR3 reads CATSRPQGQGPSNYGYTF. DNA of the CDR3: TGTGCCACCAGCAGACCCCAAGGACAGGGCCCCAGTAACTATGGCTACACCTTC.